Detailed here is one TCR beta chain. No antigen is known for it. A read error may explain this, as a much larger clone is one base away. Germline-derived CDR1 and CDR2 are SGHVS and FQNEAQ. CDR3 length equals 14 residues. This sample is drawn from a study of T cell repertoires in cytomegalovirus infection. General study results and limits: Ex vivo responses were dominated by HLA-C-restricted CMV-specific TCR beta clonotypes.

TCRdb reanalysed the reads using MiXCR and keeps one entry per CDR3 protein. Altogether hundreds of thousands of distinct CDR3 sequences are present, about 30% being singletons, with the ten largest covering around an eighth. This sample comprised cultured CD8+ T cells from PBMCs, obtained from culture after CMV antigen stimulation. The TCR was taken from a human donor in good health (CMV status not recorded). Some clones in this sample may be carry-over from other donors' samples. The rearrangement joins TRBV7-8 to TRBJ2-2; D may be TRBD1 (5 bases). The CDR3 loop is CANSLEGVTGELFF. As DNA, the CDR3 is TGTGCCAACAGCTTAGAAGGGGTCACCGGGGAGCTGTTTTTT.